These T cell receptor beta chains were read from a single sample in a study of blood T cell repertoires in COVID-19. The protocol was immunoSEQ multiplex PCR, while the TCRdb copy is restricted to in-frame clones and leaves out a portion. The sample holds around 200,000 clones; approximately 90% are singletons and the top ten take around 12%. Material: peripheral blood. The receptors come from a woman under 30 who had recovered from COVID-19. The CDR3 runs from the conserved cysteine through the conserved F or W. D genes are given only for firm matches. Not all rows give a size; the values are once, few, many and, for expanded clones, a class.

CDR3aa: CASSRETEAFF
CDR3nt: TGTGCCAGTAGTCGGGAGACTGAAGCTTTCTTT
j_gene: TRBJ1-1
len: 11
d_gene: -
abundance: -
v_gene: TRBV19

CDR3aa: CSVGGFPGRSLNEQFF
CDR3nt: TGCAGCGTTGGAGGGTTCCCGGGAAGGTCCCTCAATGAGCAGTTCTTC
j_gene: TRBJ2-1
len: 16
d_gene: -
abundance: -
v_gene: TRBV29-1

CDR3aa: CASNPTGEETQYF
CDR3nt: TGTGCCAGTAACCCGACAGGGGAAGAGACCCAGTACTTC
j_gene: TRBJ2-5
len: 13
d_gene: TRBD1
abundance: -
v_gene: TRBV19

CDR3aa: CASSQAPTGLDEKLFF
CDR3nt: TGTGCCAGCAGCCAAGCGCCGACAGGATTAGATGAAAAACTGTTTTTT
j_gene: TRBJ1-4
len: 16
d_gene: -
abundance: -
v_gene: TRBV4-2

CDR3aa: CASSSQTKGRDSNYGYTF
CDR3nt: TGTGCCAGCAGCTCTCAAACGAAGGGGCGGGACAGTAACTATGGCTACACCTTC
j_gene: TRBJ1-2
len: 18
d_gene: TRBD1
abundance: -
v_gene: TRBV9

CDR3aa: CASSVAPLWTGNPDTQYF
CDR3nt: TGTGCCAGCAGCGTAGCCCCCCTGTGGACAGGGAACCCAGATACGCAGTATTTT
j_gene: TRBJ2-3
len: 18
d_gene: TRBD1
abundance: -
v_gene: TRBV9

CDR3aa: CASSFSSEAYEQYF
CDR3nt: TGTGCCAGCAGTTTTTCTAGCGAGGCCTACGAGCAGTACTTC
j_gene: TRBJ2-7
len: 14
d_gene: -
abundance: few
v_gene: TRBV28

CDR3aa: CASSYADSFYEQYF
CDR3nt: TGTGCCAGCAGTTACGCGGACAGCTTCTACGAGCAGTACTTC
j_gene: TRBJ2-7
len: 14
d_gene: -
abundance: -
v_gene: TRBV6-5

CDR3aa: CASSVTSSYNEQFF
CDR3nt: TGTGCCAGCAGTGTAACGAGCTCCTACAATGAGCAGTTCTTC
j_gene: TRBJ2-1
len: 14
d_gene: -
abundance: few
v_gene: TRBV2

CDR3aa: CASSLSRYGYTF
CDR3nt: TGTGCCAGCAGTTTATCCAGATATGGCTACACCTTC
j_gene: TRBJ1-2
len: 12
d_gene: -
abundance: -
v_gene: TRBV12-3/TRBV12-4

CDR3aa: CAWSVQGTNQPQHF
CDR3nt: TGTGCCTGGAGTGTTCAGGGAACGAATCAGCCCCAGCATTTT
j_gene: TRBJ1-5
len: 14
d_gene: -
abundance: -
v_gene: TRBV30

CDR3aa: CASSLVARAKSEQYF
CDR3nt: TGTGCCAGCAGCTTAGTTGCCAGGGCGAAAAGCGAGCAGTACTTC
j_gene: TRBJ2-7
len: 15
d_gene: -
abundance: -
v_gene: TRBV13

CDR3aa: CASSYSPGQMEQYF
CDR3nt: TGTGCCAGCAGTTACAGCCCAGGACAGATGGAGCAGTACTTC
j_gene: TRBJ2-7
len: 14
d_gene: -
abundance: -
v_gene: TRBV6-5

CDR3aa: CASSYGREEQYF
CDR3nt: TGTGCCAGCAGTTACGGGCGGGAGGAGCAGTACTTC
j_gene: TRBJ2-7
len: 12
d_gene: TRBD2
abundance: -
v_gene: TRBV6-2/TRBV6-3

CDR3aa: CASSVGGQSSYNEQFF
CDR3nt: TGTGCCAGCAGCGTAGGGGGACAGAGCTCCTACAATGAGCAGTTCTTC
j_gene: TRBJ2-1
len: 16
d_gene: TRBD1
abundance: -
v_gene: TRBV9

CDR3aa: CASTPILADSPLHF
CDR3nt: TGTGCCAGCACTCCCATACTAGCGGATTCACCCCTCCACTTT
j_gene: TRBJ1-6
len: 14
d_gene: -
abundance: -
v_gene: TRBV27

CDR3aa: CASSYRAGNTIYF
CDR3nt: TGCGCCAGCAGCTACAGGGCTGGAAACACCATATATTTT
j_gene: TRBJ1-3
len: 13
d_gene: -
abundance: few
v_gene: TRBV4-1

CDR3aa: CASSQDSGFSNQPQHF
CDR3nt: TGCGCCAGCAGCCAAGATAGCGGTTTTAGCAATCAGCCCCAGCATTTT
j_gene: TRBJ1-5
len: 16
d_gene: -
abundance: few
v_gene: TRBV4-3

CDR3aa: CASSPNRDNHYEQYF
CDR3nt: TGTGCCAGCTCACCGAACCGGGACAACCACTACGAGCAGTACTTC
j_gene: TRBJ2-7
len: 15
d_gene: -
abundance: -
v_gene: TRBV18

CDR3aa: CASSEWGSGTVTYEQYF
CDR3nt: TGTGCCAGCAGTGAATGGGGATCCGGGACAGTTACCTACGAGCAGTACTTC
j_gene: TRBJ2-7
len: 17
d_gene: TRBD1
abundance: -
v_gene: TRBV2

CDR3aa: CASSYSNTDTQYF
CDR3nt: TGTGCCAGCAGTTACTCTAACACAGATACGCAGTATTTT
j_gene: TRBJ2-3
len: 13
d_gene: -
abundance: few
v_gene: TRBV6-2/TRBV6-3

CDR3aa: CASSIDSQGLYEQYF
CDR3nt: TGTGCCAGTAGTATTGACAGCCAGGGACTCTACGAGCAGTACTTC
j_gene: TRBJ2-7
len: 15
d_gene: -
abundance: -
v_gene: TRBV19

CDR3aa: CASSFASHYGYTF
CDR3nt: TGTGCCAGCAGTTTCGCTAGCCACTATGGCTACACCTTC
j_gene: TRBJ1-2
len: 13
d_gene: -
abundance: -
v_gene: TRBV27

CDR3aa: CASSQATSGSNEQYF
CDR3nt: TGCGCCAGCAGCCAAGCGACTAGCGGGAGCAACGAGCAGTACTTC
j_gene: TRBJ2-7
len: 15
d_gene: TRBD2
abundance: -
v_gene: TRBV4-1

CDR3aa: CAWSVTSGSTEQFF
CDR3nt: TGTGCCTGGAGTGTAACTAGCGGGAGCACTGAGCAGTTCTTC
j_gene: TRBJ2-1
len: 14
d_gene: TRBD2
abundance: -
v_gene: TRBV30

CDR3aa: CSVEGAAGGNNEQFF
CDR3nt: TGCAGCGTTGAAGGGGCCGCGGGAGGAAACAATGAGCAGTTCTTC
j_gene: TRBJ2-1
len: 15
d_gene: TRBD2
abundance: -
v_gene: TRBV29-1

CDR3aa: CASSVASGTEAFF
CDR3nt: TGTGCCAGCAGCGTAGCGAGTGGCACTGAAGCTTTCTTT
j_gene: TRBJ1-1
len: 13
d_gene: -
abundance: -
v_gene: TRBV9

CDR3aa: CASGGFGAPNTEAFF
CDR3nt: TGTGCCAGCGGGGGGTTTGGGGCCCCGAACACTGAAGCTTTCTTT
j_gene: TRBJ1-1
len: 15
d_gene: -
abundance: -
v_gene: TRBV2

CDR3aa: CASSPIGAYEQYF
CDR3nt: TGTGCCAGCAGCCCCATTGGGGCGTACGAGCAGTACTTC
j_gene: TRBJ2-7
len: 13
d_gene: -
abundance: once
v_gene: TRBV5-6

CDR3aa: CASSAPRGAYYGYTF
CDR3nt: TGTGCCAGCTCAGCACCCAGGGGGGCGTACTATGGCTACACCTTC
j_gene: TRBJ1-2
len: 15
d_gene: TRBD1
abundance: -
v_gene: TRBV18

CDR3aa: CASSMPRGLGNTEAFF
CDR3nt: TGTGCCAGTAGTATGCCCCGGGGGTTAGGGAACACTGAAGCTTTCTTT
j_gene: TRBJ1-1
len: 16
d_gene: -
abundance: -
v_gene: TRBV19

CDR3aa: CASTVGETFQETQYF
CDR3nt: TGTGCCAGCACAGTGGGTGAGACTTTCCAAGAGACCCAGTACTTC
j_gene: TRBJ2-5
len: 15
d_gene: -
abundance: -
v_gene: TRBV5-4

CDR3aa: CASSLEVAGGYNEQFF
CDR3nt: TGTGCCAGCAGCTTAGAGGTAGCGGGAGGGTACAATGAGCAGTTCTTC
j_gene: TRBJ2-1
len: 16
d_gene: TRBD2
abundance: -
v_gene: TRBV11-2

CDR3aa: CASRLAGEETQYF
CDR3nt: TGTGCCAGCAGGCTAGCGGGAGAGGAGACCCAGTACTTC
j_gene: TRBJ2-5
len: 13
d_gene: TRBD2
abundance: -
v_gene: TRBV6-5

CDR3aa: CASSPSAEEANYGYTF
CDR3nt: TGTGCCAGCAGCCCCTCCGCGGAGGAGGCTAACTATGGCTACACCTTC
j_gene: TRBJ1-2
len: 16
d_gene: -
abundance: once
v_gene: TRBV9

CDR3aa: CSVFDADGYTF
CDR3nt: TGCAGCGTTTTCGACGCGGATGGCTACACCTTC
j_gene: TRBJ1-2
len: 11
d_gene: -
abundance: -
v_gene: TRBV29-1

CDR3aa: CASSLRDTQVTGELFF
CDR3nt: TGTGCCAGCAGCCTTAGGGACACCCAGGTAACCGGGGAGCTGTTTTTT
j_gene: TRBJ2-2
len: 16
d_gene: -
abundance: -
v_gene: TRBV9

CDR3aa: CASSLGQGNTEAFF
CDR3nt: TGTGCCAGCTCTCTTGGACAGGGGAACACTGAAGCTTTCTTT
j_gene: TRBJ1-1
len: 14
d_gene: TRBD1
abundance: -
v_gene: TRBV18

CDR3aa: CANQRGEAGELFF
CDR3nt: TGTGCCAACCAAAGAGGAGAGGCCGGGGAGCTGTTTTTT
j_gene: TRBJ2-2
len: 13
d_gene: -
abundance: -
v_gene: TRBV10-3

CDR3aa: CASSLTRDSYEQYF
CDR3nt: TGTGCCAGCAGCTTAACGCGGGACTCCTACGAGCAGTACTTC
j_gene: TRBJ2-7
len: 14
d_gene: -
abundance: -
v_gene: TRBV7-9

CDR3aa: CASRGESSYNEQFF
CDR3nt: TGTGCCAGCAGGGGAGAGAGCTCCTACAATGAGCAGTTCTTC
j_gene: TRBJ2-1
len: 14
d_gene: -
abundance: -
v_gene: TRBV2

CDR3aa: CASKISGMSYEQYF
CDR3nt: TGTGCCAGCAAAATCTCAGGGATGTCCTACGAGCAGTACTTC
j_gene: TRBJ2-7
len: 14
d_gene: -
abundance: -
v_gene: TRBV27

CDR3aa: CSVGGGPSNTGELFF
CDR3nt: TGCAGCGTTGGAGGGGGCCCTTCAAACACCGGGGAGCTGTTTTTT
j_gene: TRBJ2-2
len: 15
d_gene: TRBD1
abundance: -
v_gene: TRBV29-1

CDR3aa: CASSQERTSGRAPYNEQFF
CDR3nt: TGTGCCAGCAGCCAGGAAAGGACTAGCGGGAGGGCACCTTACAATGAGCAGTTCTTC
j_gene: TRBJ2-1
len: 19
d_gene: TRBD2
abundance: -
v_gene: TRBV3-1/TRBV3-2

CDR3aa: CASSQPSGSGRNNEQFF
CDR3nt: TGCGCCAGCAGCCAGCCCTCTGGAAGCGGGAGGAACAATGAGCAGTTCTTC
j_gene: TRBJ2-1
len: 17
d_gene: TRBD2
abundance: -
v_gene: TRBV4-3

CDR3aa: CASSQDPPGARRDIQYF
CDR3nt: TGTGCCAGCAGCCAAGATCCTCCGGGTGCAAGACGGGACATTCAGTACTTC
j_gene: TRBJ2-4
len: 17
d_gene: -
abundance: once
v_gene: TRBV4-2

CDR3aa: CATSLGWEGGDTQYF
CDR3nt: TGTGCCACCTCCCTTGGGTGGGAGGGAGGAGATACGCAGTATTTT
j_gene: TRBJ2-3
len: 15
d_gene: TRBD2
abundance: -
v_gene: TRBV6-5

CDR3aa: CASRDYTYEQYF
CDR3nt: TGTGCCAGCCGGGACTACACCTACGAGCAGTACTTC
j_gene: TRBJ2-7
len: 12
d_gene: TRBD2
abundance: -
v_gene: TRBV6-5

CDR3aa: CASSLTRAGESYNEQFF
CDR3nt: TGTGCCAGCAGCTTAACTCGGGCGGGAGAATCCTACAATGAGCAGTTCTTC
j_gene: TRBJ2-1
len: 17
d_gene: TRBD2
abundance: -
v_gene: TRBV7-9

CDR3aa: CASSITGTAWGNEQFF
CDR3nt: TGTGCCAGTAGTATAACCGGGACAGCTTGGGGCAATGAGCAGTTCTTC
j_gene: TRBJ2-1
len: 16
d_gene: TRBD1
abundance: -
v_gene: TRBV19

CDR3aa: CASSGQGVYQPQHF
CDR3nt: TGTGCCAGCTCGGGACAGGGCGTTTATCAGCCCCAGCATTTT
j_gene: TRBJ1-5
len: 14
d_gene: TRBD1
abundance: -
v_gene: TRBV6-5

CDR3aa: CASSLKVRPGGKADTQYF
CDR3nt: TGTGCCAGCAGTTTAAAAGTTAGGCCGGGAGGTAAAGCAGATACGCAGTATTTT
j_gene: TRBJ2-3
len: 18
d_gene: TRBD2
abundance: -
v_gene: TRBV27

CDR3aa: CASSPRGGGVSYEQYF
CDR3nt: TGTGCCAGCAGCCCGCGGGGGGGAGGGGTATCCTACGAGCAGTACTTC
j_gene: TRBJ2-7
len: 16
d_gene: TRBD2
abundance: -
v_gene: TRBV27

CDR3aa: CAWSVVAKAFF
CDR3nt: TGTGCCTGGAGTGTAGTGGCCAAGGCTTTCTTT
j_gene: TRBJ1-1
len: 11
d_gene: -
abundance: -
v_gene: TRBV30

CDR3aa: CASSTGINSYEQYF
CDR3nt: TGTGCCAGCTCGACAGGGATAAACTCCTACGAGCAGTACTTC
j_gene: TRBJ2-7
len: 14
d_gene: TRBD1
abundance: -
v_gene: TRBV6-5